The 12 T cell receptor beta chains below all came from one sample that was sequenced in a study of blood T cell repertoires in COVID-19. TCRdb's table, derived via immunoSEQ multiplex PCR, lists solely in-frame clones and lacks some. The sample has about 160,000 clones, roughly 85% seen once; the top ten hold 5% to 6%. The sequenced sample consisted of peripheral blood. These receptors were obtained from a woman between 50 and 59 years old with COVID-19, enrolled during active disease.

J is TRBJ2-7 and V is TRBV5-6; 9 nucleotides match TRBD1. CDR3 length: 15 residues. V shed 1 base, J shed 2 bases, and the junction held 4 bases outside the gene matches. Germline assignment: CDR1 SGHDT and CDR2 YYEEEE. CDR3 in DNA: TGTGCCAGCAGCTTGCCGACAGGGGGAACCTACGAGCAGTACTTC. Translation: CASSLPTGGTYEQYF.

V and J are TRBV20-1 and TRBJ2-5; D call uncertain. Between the trimmed V and J ends, which lost 4 bases and 2 bases, there was a span of 5 bases. Germline V CDR1 and CDR2: DFQATT, SNEGSKA (reference sequence). There are 11 residues in the CDR3. The CDR3 nucleotides read TGCAGTGCTAAACAGCAAGAGACCCAGTACTTC. Translated: CSAKQQETQYF.

This chain links TRBV15 with TRBJ1-1, with 10 bases aligning to TRBD1. The germline gives CDR1 LNHNV, CDR2 YYDKDF (reference sequence). This CDR3 is built from 16 residues. The ends lost 3 bases at V and 0 bases at J; junction bases unmatched: 4. DNA of the CDR3: TGTGCCACCAGCAGCCGGGACAGGGGCATGAACACTGAAGCTTTCTTT. Its protein is CATSSRDRGMNTEAFF.

The chain uses TRBV29-1 and TRBJ2-7, with 10 nucleotides matching TRBD1. With V trimmed by 2 bases and J by 3 bases, 4 bases remained unmatched. CDR1 and CDR2 from the germline V gene are SQVTM and ANQGSEA. The CDR3 has 14 residues. In DNA form, the CDR3 reads TGCAGCGTTGAAAAAGGGACAGGGGACTACGAGCAGTACTTC. It encodes CSVEKGTGDYEQYF.

The chain combines TRBV27 with TRBJ2-1; 11 bases map to TRBD2. The length of the CDR3 is 15 residues. Germline V gives CDR1 MNHEY, CDR2 SMNVEV (reference sequence). Trimming at V came to 7 bases and at J to 9 bases, leaving 11 bases not matched to a gene. The CDR3 region is CASTDNSGGEGEQFF. DNA of the CDR3: TGTGCCAGCACCGATAATAGCGGGGGGGAAGGTGAGCAGTTCTTC.

This chain uses TRBV18 with TRBJ1-4; TRBD1 aligns across 10 bases. The junction had 4 bases not matched to a gene; V was cut back by 5 bases and J by 7 bases. From germline, CDR1 is KGHSH and CDR2 LQKENI. This CDR3 is 14 amino acids long. CDR3 coding DNA: TGTGCCAGCTCATCGGACAGGGGGGGTGAAAAACTGTTTTTT. Translating gives CASSSDRGGEKLFF.

The rearrangement uses TRBV4-3 and TRBJ1-1, with D hard to call. CDR3 length: 15 residues. Trimming removed 2 bases at V and 1 base at J, with 11 bases between. The germline gives CDR1 LGHNA, CDR2 YSLEER. The CDR3 region is CASSQRTLQNTEAFF. CDR3 DNA sequence: TGCGCCAGCAGCCAAAGGACTTTACAGAACACTGAAGCTTTCTTT.

The genes are TRBV5-1 and TRBJ1-6; a possible D gene is TRBD1 (5 bases). CDR1 SGHRS and CDR2 YFSETQ come from the germline V gene. V dropped 4 bases and J dropped 8 bases, with 13 bases sitting between them. This CDR3 region has 14 residues. Here the CDR3 DNA reads TGCGCCAGCAGCCTCGGACAATGGGATTCACCCCTCCACTTT. This gives the protein CASSLGQWDSPLHF.

This chain joins TRBV3-1 (or the pseudogene TRBV3-2) and TRBJ2-7; 13 bases are shared with TRBD2. Trimming cost V 4 bases and J 11 bases; bases outside gene matches: 14. Germline values: CDR1 LGHDT, CDR2 YNNKEL (reference sequence). This CDR3 spans 16 amino acids. CDR3: CASSPGLAGDGSEKYF. CDR3 coding DNA: TGTGCCAGCAGCCCCGGACTAGCGGGGGACGGCTCGGAAAAGTACTTC.

CDR3 in DNA: TGTGCCAGCAGCCGGACAGGAGTCAATGAAAAACTGTTTTTT. It is translated as CASSRTGVNEKLFF. The rearrangement uses TRBV6-2 or TRBV6-3 and TRBJ1-4, with 7 positions matching TRBD1. Per the germline V gene, CDR1 is MNHEY and CDR2 is SVGEGT. With 6 bases clipped from V and 5 bases from J, the junction kept 6 bases outside the gene matches. The CDR3 covers 14 residues.

This clone was picked up one time. This chain connects TRBV9 to TRBJ1-1; 7 bases map to TRBD1. There are 14 residues in the CDR3. CDR1 is SGDLS and CDR2 is YYNGEE in the germline V gene. Germline trimming cut 4 bases from V and 5 bases from J; bases unmatched to any gene: 8. CDR3 loop: CASSLSGGQTEAFF. DNA of the CDR3: TGTGCCAGCAGCCTATCAGGGGGTCAGACTGAAGCTTTCTTT.

This clone was seen more than once but under ten times. V usage is TRBV28 and J usage is TRBJ2-1; the D is unclear. The CDR3 contains 11 residues. Trimming removed 5 bases from V and 9 bases from J, with 8 bases in between. Per germline, CDR1 MDHEN and CDR2 SYDVKM. CDR3 coding DNA: TGTGCCAGCAGTCCGCGTAGTGAGCAGTTCTTC. It encodes CASSPRSEQFF.